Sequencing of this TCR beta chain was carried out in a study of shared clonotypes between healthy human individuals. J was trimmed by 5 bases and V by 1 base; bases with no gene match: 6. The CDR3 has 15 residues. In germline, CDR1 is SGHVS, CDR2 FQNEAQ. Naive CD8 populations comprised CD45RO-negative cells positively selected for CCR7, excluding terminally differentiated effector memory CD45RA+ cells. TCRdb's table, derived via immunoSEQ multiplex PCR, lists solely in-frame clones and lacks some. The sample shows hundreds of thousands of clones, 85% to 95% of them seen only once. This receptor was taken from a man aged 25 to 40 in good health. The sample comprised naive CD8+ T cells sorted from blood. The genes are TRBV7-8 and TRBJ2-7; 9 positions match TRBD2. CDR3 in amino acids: CASSLELAGRHEQYF. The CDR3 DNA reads TGTGCCAGCAGCTTAGAGCTAGCGGGACGCCACGAGCAGTACTTC.